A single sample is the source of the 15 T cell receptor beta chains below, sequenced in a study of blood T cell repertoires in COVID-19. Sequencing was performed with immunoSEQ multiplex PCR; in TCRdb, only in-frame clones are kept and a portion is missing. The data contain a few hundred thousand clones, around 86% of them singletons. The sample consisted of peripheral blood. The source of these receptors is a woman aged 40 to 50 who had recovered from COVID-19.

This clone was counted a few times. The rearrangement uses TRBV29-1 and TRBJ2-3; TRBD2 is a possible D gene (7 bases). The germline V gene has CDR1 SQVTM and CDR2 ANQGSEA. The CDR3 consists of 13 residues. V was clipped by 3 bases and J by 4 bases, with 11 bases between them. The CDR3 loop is CSVERGQADTQYF. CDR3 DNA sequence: TGCAGCGTTGAGCGGGGGCAGGCAGATACGCAGTATTTT.

The CDR3 DNA follows: TGTGCCAGCAGCCCGGGGGGACTACTCGATGAGCAGTTCTTC. Translating gives CASSPGGLLDEQFF. The chain recombines TRBV9 with TRBJ2-1, with 7 bases lining up with TRBD2. After removal of 4 bases from V and 8 bases from J, the junction contained 9 bases not matched to a gene. Germline V lookup: CDR1 SGDLS, CDR2 YYNGEE. The CDR3 is made up of 14 amino acids.

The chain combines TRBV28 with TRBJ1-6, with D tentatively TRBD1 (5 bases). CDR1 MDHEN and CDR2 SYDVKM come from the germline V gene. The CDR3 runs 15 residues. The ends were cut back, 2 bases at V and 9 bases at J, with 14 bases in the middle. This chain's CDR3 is CASSLDARATSPLHF. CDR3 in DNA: TGTGCCAGCAGTTTAGACGCCAGGGCCACTTCACCCCTCCACTTT.

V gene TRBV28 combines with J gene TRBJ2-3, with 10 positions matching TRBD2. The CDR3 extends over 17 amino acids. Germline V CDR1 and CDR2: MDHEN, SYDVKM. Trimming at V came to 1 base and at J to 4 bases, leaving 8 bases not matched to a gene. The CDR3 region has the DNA TGTGCCAGCAGTTTATCGGCTAGCGGGAGCCAAGCAGATACGCAGTATTTT. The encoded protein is CASSLSASGSQADTQYF.

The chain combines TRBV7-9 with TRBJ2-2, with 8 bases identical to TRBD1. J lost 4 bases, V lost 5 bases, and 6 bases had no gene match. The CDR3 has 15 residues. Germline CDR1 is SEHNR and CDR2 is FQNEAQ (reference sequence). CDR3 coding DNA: TGTGCCAGCAGCACCCCCGGACAGGGCACCGGGGAGCTGTTTTTT. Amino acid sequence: CASSTPGQGTGELFF.

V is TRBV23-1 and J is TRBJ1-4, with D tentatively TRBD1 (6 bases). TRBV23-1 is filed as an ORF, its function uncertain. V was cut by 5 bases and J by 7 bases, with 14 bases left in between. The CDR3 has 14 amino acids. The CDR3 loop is CASSWGRGPEKLFF. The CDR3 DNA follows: TGCGCCAGCAGTTGGGGGCGGGGGCCTGAAAAACTGTTTTTT.

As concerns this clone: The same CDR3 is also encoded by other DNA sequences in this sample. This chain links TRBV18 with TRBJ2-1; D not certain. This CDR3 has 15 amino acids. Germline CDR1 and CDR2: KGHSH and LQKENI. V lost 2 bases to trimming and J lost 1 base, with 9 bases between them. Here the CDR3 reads CASSPSGSSYNEQFF. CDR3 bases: TGTGCCAGCTCACCATCCGGGTCGTCCTACAATGAGCAGTTCTTC.

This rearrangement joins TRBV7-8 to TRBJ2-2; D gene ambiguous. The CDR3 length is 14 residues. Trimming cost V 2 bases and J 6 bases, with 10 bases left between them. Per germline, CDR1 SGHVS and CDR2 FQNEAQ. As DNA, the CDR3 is TGTGCCAGCAGCTTACGCAGTTTGGCCGGGGAGCTGTTTTTT. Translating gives CASSLRSLAGELFF.

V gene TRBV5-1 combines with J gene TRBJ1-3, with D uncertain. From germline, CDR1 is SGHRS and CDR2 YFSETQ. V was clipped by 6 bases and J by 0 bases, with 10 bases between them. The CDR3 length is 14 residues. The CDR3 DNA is TGCGCCAGCACAAGTGGGCCCTCTGGAAACACCATATATTTT. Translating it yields CASTSGPSGNTIYF.

The CDR3 loop reads CASSWTSGESSNEQFF. The CDR3 DNA is TGCGCCAGCAGCTGGACTAGCGGGGAATCGTCCAATGAGCAGTTCTTC. This chain links TRBV5-1 with TRBJ2-1, with 12 positions matching TRBD2. Per the germline V gene, CDR1 is SGHRS and CDR2 is YFSETQ. V shed 3 bases and J 6 bases; nucleotides not matched to a gene: 7. This CDR3 region has 16 residues.

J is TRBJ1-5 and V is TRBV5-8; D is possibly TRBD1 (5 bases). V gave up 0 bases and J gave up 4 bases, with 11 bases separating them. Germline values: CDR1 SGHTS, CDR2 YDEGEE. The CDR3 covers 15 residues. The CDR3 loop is CASSLVRVGNQPQHF. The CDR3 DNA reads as TGTGCCAGCAGCTTGGTCAGGGTGGGGAATCAGCCCCAGCATTTT.

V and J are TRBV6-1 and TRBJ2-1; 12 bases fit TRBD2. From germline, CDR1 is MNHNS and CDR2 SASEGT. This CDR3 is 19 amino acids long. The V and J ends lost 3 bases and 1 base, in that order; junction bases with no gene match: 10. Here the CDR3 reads CASSDRSTSGSSSYNEQFF. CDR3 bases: TGTGCCAGCAGTGACAGGTCGACTAGCGGGAGTTCTTCCTACAATGAGCAGTTCTTC.

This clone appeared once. CDR3 loop: CASRLIQGPENTEAFF. CDR3 DNA sequence: TGTGCAAGTCGCTTAATACAGGGGCCAGAGAACACTGAAGCTTTCTTT. J is TRBJ1-1 and V is TRBV12-2; the table names TRBD1, a call not compared with the DNA. TRBV12-2 is marked as a pseudogene. CDR3 length: 16 residues.

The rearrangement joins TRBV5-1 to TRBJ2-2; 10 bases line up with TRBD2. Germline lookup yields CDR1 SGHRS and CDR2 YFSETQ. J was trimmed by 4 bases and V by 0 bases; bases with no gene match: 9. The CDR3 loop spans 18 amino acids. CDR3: CASSLGSSGSPATGELFF. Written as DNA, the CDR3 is TGCGCCAGCAGCTTGGGGTCTAGCGGGAGTCCCGCCACCGGGGAGCTGTTTTTT.

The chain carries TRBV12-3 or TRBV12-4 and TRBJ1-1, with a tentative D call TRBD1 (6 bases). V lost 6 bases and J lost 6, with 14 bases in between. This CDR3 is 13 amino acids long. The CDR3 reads CASRQGGRSEAFF. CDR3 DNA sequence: TGTGCCAGCAGACAGGGTGGTAGATCTGAAGCTTTCTTT.